The source of this T cell receptor beta chain is a study of OX40 agonist ivuxolimab in advanced cancers. Background on the whole study: Ivuxolimab, which targeted the costimulatory receptor OX40 (CD134), was an agonistic, fully human IgG2 monoclonal antibody. The paper covers the monotherapy dose-escalation part of the phase I ivuxolimab trial, which included N ≈ 50 patients. The dose-escalation cohort was 82.7% male with a mean age of about 65 years, ranging from roughly 23 to 79. Partial responses occurred in three dose-escalation patients, of whom one had hepatocellular carcinoma and two had cutaneous melanoma. Intravenous ivuxolimab was administered to patients every 2 weeks at six dose levels: 0.01, 0.1, 0.3, 1.5, 3 and 10 mg/kg. The point of sequencing TCRbeta in the periphery was to test whether ivuxolimab changed TCR sequence diversity and drove clonal T-cell expansion. Among the 52 dose-escalation patients, roughly 20 had hepatocellular carcinoma, approximately 15 melanoma, 9 renal cell carcinoma and 9 head and neck cancer. Patients were allowed to have had prior anti-PD-1, anti-PD-L1 or anti-CTLA-4 therapy, and 30% to 50% of the dose-escalation patients had previously received checkpoint inhibitors.

As concerns this clone: Its antigen is currently not known. There are no base qualities to consult, and no much larger clone falls within one base.

Results and caveats for the whole study, not just this receptor: In partial responders in the 0.1-3.0 mg/kg groups, normalized peripheral clonal expansion was found to be among the lowest, especially among CD8+ T cells. Low levels of normalized T-cell clonal expansion were also seen in some patients who did not respond. The antigen specificity of the peripheral T cells that underwent clonal expansion was not determined. Clonal expansion of both CD4+ and CD8+ blood T cells was observed from baseline to week 6 at doses 0.1 to 3.0 mg/kg. After ivuxolimab, more expanded clones were found on average in CD8+ T cells than in CD4+ T cells.

The germline V gene (reference sequence) specifies MNHEY as CDR1 and SMNVEV as CDR2. Trimming takes 3 bases from V and 4 bases from J, and the germline ends sit 7 bases apart. The CDR3, from cysteine to phenylalanine, totals 13 residues. Only the CDR3 DNA stays, 39 bases, in frame from base 1. For sequencing of the TCRbeta CDR3 region, genomic DNA was extracted from the sorted cells. TCRbeta CDR3 regions were sequenced using the immunoSEQ Assay. TCRdb holds this immuneACCESS table with in-frame rearrangements only. Some clones are missing; in checked studies, unresolved V genes explain under half, and the rest has no known cause. Within this sample are approximately 70,000 clones, with approximately 88% of them counted one time only. The leading ten clones occupy about 0.6% of the sample. Patients with a history of autoimmune disease or receiving systemic immunosuppression were excluded from the trial. In every dose cohort, peripheral blood was drawn for TCR sequencing at baseline, cycle 4 day 1, and cycle 7 day 1. The samples were taken from a phase I, first-in-human, multicenter, open-label dose-escalation trial of ivuxolimab. Adults with locally advanced or metastatic melanoma, renal cell, hepatocellular, or head and neck squamous cell carcinoma were enrolled in the trial. Before TCR sequencing, CD4+ T cells and CD8+ T cells from peripheral blood were sorted into separate populations.

The chain couples TRBV27 to TRBJ1-5; TRBD1 might be the D gene, on 5 matching bases. The material was CD4+ or CD8+ T cells sorted from blood, obtained in a trial of the OX40 agonist ivuxolimab. The origin of this receptor is an adult with an advanced solid tumor such as melanoma, head and neck, liver or kidney cancer. The CDR3 here reads CASSLGPNQPQHF. In nucleotide form, the sequence is TGTGCCAGCAGTTTGGGACCGAATCAGCCCCAGCATTTT.